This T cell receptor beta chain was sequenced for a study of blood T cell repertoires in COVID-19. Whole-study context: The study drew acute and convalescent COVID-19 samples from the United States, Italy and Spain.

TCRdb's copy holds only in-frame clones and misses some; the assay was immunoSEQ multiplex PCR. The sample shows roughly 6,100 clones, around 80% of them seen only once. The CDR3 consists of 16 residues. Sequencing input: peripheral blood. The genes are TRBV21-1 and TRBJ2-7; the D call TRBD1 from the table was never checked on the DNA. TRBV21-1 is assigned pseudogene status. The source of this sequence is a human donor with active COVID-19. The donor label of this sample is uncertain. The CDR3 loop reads CASSALGEGGPYEQYF. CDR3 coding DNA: TGTGCCAGCAGCGCCCTAGGGGAAGGGGGCCCCTACGAGCAGTACTTC.